The clone carrying this TCR beta chain was seen only a few times. The entry originates in a study of blood T cell repertoires in COVID-19. Study as a whole: Specimens from acute and convalescent COVID-19 originated in the United States, Italy and Spain. Sample material is recorded as cDNA or gDNA derived from T cells, B-cell-depleted T cells, or PBMCs.

Germline loops: CDR1 KGHSH, CDR2 LQKENI. The CDR3 totals 14 residues. The V end lost 3 bases, the J end lost 3 bases, and 12 bases lay between the germline ends. Original processing notes: Reference gene primer amplification gave estimated nucleated cell counts. Some clones are missing from TCRdb's copy, which holds only in-frame ones; the method was immunoSEQ multiplex PCR. The DNA gave D and trimming, while V, J and clone size come from that table. This table holds around 45,000 clones, roughly three quarters found once. This receptor was taken from a woman aged 80 or over with acute or convalescent COVID-19. The chain links TRBV18 to TRBJ2-7, with D tentatively TRBD1 (6 bases). The material sequenced was peripheral blood. DNA of the CDR3: TGTGCCAGCTCACCGTCCAGGGACAACTACGAGCAGTACTTC. It codes for CASSPSRDNYEQYF.